A selection of T cell receptor beta chains follows, all from one sample in a study of control samples from healthy donors and cancer patients. The protocol was immunoSEQ multiplex PCR, while the TCRdb copy is restricted to in-frame clones and leaves out a portion. The repertoire includes roughly 79,000 clones, more than 80% of them detected once, and about 14% sits in the top ten. The source material was blood. The receptors come from a man in his forties or fifties in good health. CDR3s include the opening cysteine and the closing phenylalanine or tryptophan. D genes are given only for firm matches. Clone sizes are given selectively: once, few, many, or a class where the clone is expanded.

D gene | clone size | J gene | V gene | CDR3 DNA | CDR3 protein
NA | NA | TRBJ2-3 | TRBV7-2 | TGTGCCAGCAGCTTGACACAGGGACTTATCACAGATACGCAGTATTTT | CASSLTQGLITDTQYF
NA | NA | TRBJ1-6 | TRBV9 | TGTGCCAGCAGCCCGGGGACATTGAAGAATTCACCCCTCCACTTT | CASSPGTLKNSPLHF
NA | NA | TRBJ1-1 | TRBV11-2 | TGTGCCAGCAGCTTAGATAGGGCAGCTGAAGCTTTCTTT | CASSLDRAAEAFF
NA | NA | TRBJ2-7 | TRBV11-2 | TGTGCCAGCAGCCCAATGGACTTCTTCTACGAGCAGTACTTC | CASSPMDFFYEQYF
NA | NA | TRBJ1-5 | TRBV4-1 | TGCGCCAGCAGCCAAGTTAATTTGGGGATTGACAATCAGCCCCAGCATTTT | CASSQVNLGIDNQPQHF
NA | few | TRBJ2-1 | TRBV28 | TGTGCCAGCAGAATCAGGGGTAATGAGCAGTTCTTC | CASRIRGNEQFF
NA | once | TRBJ2-3 | TRBV30 | TGTGCCTGGAGTGTAGGACAGACCACAGATACGCAGTATTTT | CAWSVGQTTDTQYF
TRBD1 | NA | TRBJ1-2 | TRBV20-1 | TGCAGTGCTAGTCAGGGACAGTATGGCTACACCTTC | CSASQGQYGYTF
TRBD2 | NA | TRBJ2-2 | TRBV6-5 | TGTGCCAGCAGTTGGGGACTACCCAACACCGGGGAGCTGTTTTTT | CASSWGLPNTGELFF
NA | NA | TRBJ1-1 | TRBV7-2 | TGTGCCAGCAGCCCGGGGGTAGACACTGAAGCTTTCTTT | CASSPGVDTEAFF
NA | NA | TRBJ2-3 | TRBV2 | TGTGCCAGCAGTGAGAATCCGGGCCGTGGCACAGATACGCAGTATTTT | CASSENPGRGTDTQYF
TRBD2 | NA | TRBJ2-7 | TRBV3-1/TRBV3-2 | TGTGCCAGCAGCCAAGCAGGCGGGACTAGCCGATCCTACGAGCAGTACTTC | CASSQAGGTSRSYEQYF
NA | NA | TRBJ1-1 | TRBV5-4 | TGTGCCAGCAGCTTGGGTCCCCTCACTGAAGCTTTCTTT | CASSLGPLTEAFF
NA | NA | TRBJ1-2 | TRBV7-2 | TGTGCCAGCAGCTTGAACAGCGATTATGGCTACACCTTC | CASSLNSDYGYTF
TRBD2 | NA | TRBJ2-2 | TRBV4-2 | TGTGCCAGCAGCCAAGATCCCCTAGCGGGGGGGGTGGTGTTTTTT | CASSQDPLAGGVVFF
NA | NA | TRBJ1-2 | TRBV5-1 | TGCGCCAGCAGTCACGGGGGGCCAGATGGCTACACCTTC | CASSHGGPDGYTF
NA | NA | TRBJ1-5 | TRBV5-5 | TGTGCCAGCAGCCTTGGAGGGCCGCCAAGGAATCAGCCCCAGCATTTT | CASSLGGPPRNQPQHF
TRBD2 | NA | TRBJ2-3 | TRBV24-1 | TGTGCCACCAGTGACCCCGGGACTAGCGGTAGCACAGATACGCAGTATTTT | CATSDPGTSGSTDTQYF
TRBD1 | once | TRBJ2-4 | TRBV2 | TGTGCCAGCAGTGTGACCCGACAGGGGGGAAACATTCAGTACTTC | CASSVTRQGGNIQYF
TRBD2 | NA | TRBJ2-7 | TRBV28 | TGTGCCAGCAGCCGCCCGGGTAGCGGGATTCATGACTCCTACGAGCAGTACTTC | CASSRPGSGIHDSYEQYF
TRBD2 | NA | TRBJ2-7 | TRBV7-8 | TGTGCCAGCAGCGTAGCGGGAGGAGTCCACGAGCAGTACTTC | CASSVAGGVHEQYF
TRBD2 | NA | TRBJ2-3 | TRBV12-5 | TGTGCTAGTGGTCGAGGGACTAGCCCCACAGATACGCAGTATTTT | CASGRGTSPTDTQYF
NA | once | TRBJ1-4 | TRBV6-1 | TGTGCCAGCAGTGAAGCGGAGGGCCAAAAACTGTTTTTT | CASSEAEGQKLFF
TRBD2 | NA | TRBJ2-1 | TRBV2 | TGTGCCAGCTCCGGGACTAGCGGATTTGGGCAGTTCTTC | CASSGTSGFGQFF
NA | NA | TRBJ2-7 | TRBV15 | TGTGCCACCAGCAGAGGTCAGGGCCCCTACGAGCAGTACTTC | CATSRGQGPYEQYF
NA | NA | TRBJ1-5 | TRBV19 | TGTGCCAGTAGTGGCGGACTCAATCAGCCCCAGCATTTT | CASSGGLNQPQHF